These 17 T cell receptor beta chains were sequenced from one sample in a study of persistence of HIV-infected CD4 T cells. These receptors have no identified antigens. The stimulus was lysate of CMV-infected fibroblasts, around 11 ug/mL. Sorting selected CD4+ T cells upregulating both CD40 ligand and CD69. This was the immunoSEQ version 4 assay in survey mode. TCRdb's copy holds only in-frame clones and misses some; the assay was immunoSEQ multiplex PCR. The repertoire holds about 7,000 clones, about 79% seen once, with about 66% in the top ten. The starting material was CD4+ T cells sorted from PBMCs after approximately 18-hour stimulation, obtained from a patient who received antiretroviral therapy. Receptors originate from an adult woman with HIV who was CMV-seropositive.

This chain connects TRBV10-3 to TRBJ1-1; tentative D call: TRBD1 (5 bases). Germline CDR1 and CDR2: ENHRY and SYGVKD. The CDR3 loop spans 16 amino acids. Trimming stripped 10 bases from V and 2 bases from J, with 23 bases between. CDR3 amino acids: CATKGDSGLGNTEAFF. The CDR3 DNA reads as TGTGCCACCAAGGGCGATTCAGGGTTGGGTAACACTGAAGCTTTCTTT.

This chain connects TRBV5-1 to TRBJ1-2; the D gene is possibly TRBD1 (6 bases). This CDR3 has 15 residues. The germline V and J ends were trimmed by 0 bases and 2 bases, with 11 bases remaining between them. CDR1 is SGHRS and CDR2 is YFSETQ in the germline V gene. In DNA form, the CDR3 reads TGCGCCAGCAGCTTGGGTCAGGGGCCCAACTATGGCTACACCTTC. Translating gives CASSLGQGPNYGYTF.

The chain recombines TRBV11-1 with TRBJ2-1; no definite D call. This CDR3 comprises 13 residues. Germline V CDR1 and CDR2: SGHAT, FQDESV (reference sequence). V dropped 4 bases and J dropped 5 bases, with 9 bases sitting between them. CDR3 region: CASSSWVNNEQFF. The CDR3 coding sequence is TGTGCCAGCAGCTCATGGGTAAACAATGAGCAGTTCTTC.

V and J are TRBV4-3 and TRBJ2-7; unclear D gene. CDR3 length equals 11 residues. V lost 1 base and J 6 bases, leaving 4 bases between the germline ends. Germline V gene lookup returns CDR1 LGHNA and CDR2 YSLEER. The CDR3 DNA reads TGCGCCAGCAGCCAAGGGCGCGAGCAGTACTTC. Its protein is CASSQGREQYF.

The chain has TRBV28 and TRBJ2-7, with 12 nucleotides matching TRBD1. CDR1 MDHEN and CDR2 SYDVKM come from the germline V gene. J was trimmed by 2 bases and V by 2 bases; bases with no gene match: 7. The CDR3 spans 17 residues. CDR3 loop: CASSLGTGGSDPYEQYF. DNA of the CDR3: TGTGCCAGCAGTTTAGGGACAGGGGGCTCCGACCCCTACGAGCAGTACTTC.

The chain links TRBV3-1 (or the pseudogene TRBV3-2) to TRBJ2-1; D is ambiguous. Germline V gene sequence: CDR1 LGHDT, CDR2 YNNKEL (reference sequence). Between the trimmed V and J ends, which lost 0 bases and 6 bases, there was a span of 15 bases. CDR3 length: 16 amino acids. In DNA form, the CDR3 reads TGTGCCAGCAGCCAAGAAGTGAAAACTACACCCAATGAGCAGTTCTTC. The encoded protein is CASSQEVKTTPNEQFF.

The chain combines TRBV30 with TRBJ2-3; tentatively, D is TRBD2 (6 bases). The CDR3 is 12 amino acids. V gave up 0 bases and J gave up 6 bases, with 7 bases separating them. Germline loops: CDR1 GTSNPN, CDR2 SVGIG (reference sequence). CDR3 residues: CAWSVRGDTQYF. The DNA of the CDR3 is TGTGCCTGGAGTGTACGGGGGGATACGCAGTATTTT.

The rearrangement links TRBV2 to TRBJ2-2; D remains unclear. This CDR3 region has 15 residues. V was shortened by 4 bases and J by 0 bases, with 9 bases between the two germline ends. CDR1 is SNHLY and CDR2 is FYNNEI in the germline V gene. The CDR3 reads CASSASDTNTGELFF. The CDR3 coding sequence is TGTGCCAGCAGTGCTTCCGATACGAACACCGGGGAGCTGTTTTTT.

This chain links TRBV28 with TRBJ1-1, with D possibly matching TRBD1 (5 bases). CDR3 length: 13 residues. The ends were cut back, 6 bases at V and 6 bases at J, with 14 bases in the middle. Germline lookup yields CDR1 MDHEN and CDR2 SYDVKM. CDR3 nucleotide sequence: TGTGCCAGCAGCTCATCGGGGCGGGCTGAAGCTTTCTTT. Its protein is CASSSSGRAEAFF.

DNA for the CDR3: TGCGCCAGCAGCTTGGATGGGACTGCTGGAAACACCATATATTTT. Its protein is CASSLDGTAGNTIYF. The chain joins TRBV5-1 to TRBJ1-3; D possibly corresponds to TRBD1 (5 bases). The CDR3 has 15 amino acids. Germline loops: CDR1 SGHRS, CDR2 YFSETQ. V lost 0 bases, J lost 2 bases, and 9 bases lay in between.

This clone was detected only a few times. The chain employs TRBV30 and TRBJ1-5; TRBD1 aligns across 10 bases. V gave up 5 bases and J gave up 2 bases; unmatched junction bases: 6. Germline CDR1 and CDR2: GTSNPN and SVGIG (reference sequence). The length of the CDR3 is 15 residues. CDR3 coding DNA: TGTGCCTGGGGGACCGGGACAGGGGGCAATCAGCCCCAGCATTTT. This sequence encodes CAWGTGTGGNQPQHF.

The chain links TRBV28 to TRBJ2-7; 10 bases are a match to TRBD2. Germline V lookup: CDR1 MDHEN, CDR2 SYDVKM. With 7 bases clipped from V and 1 base from J, the junction kept 7 bases outside the gene matches. This CDR3 contains 15 residues. CDR3 region: CASTVPSGSSYEQYF. For the CDR3, the DNA is TGTGCCAGCACCGTACCTAGCGGGAGTTCCTACGAGCAGTACTTC.

The rearrangement uses TRBV27 and TRBJ1-5; tentative D call: TRBD1 (5 bases). The germline V gene encodes CDR1 MNHEY and CDR2 SMNVEV (reference sequence). The germline V and J ends were trimmed by 6 bases and 0 bases, with 9 bases remaining between them. This CDR3 has 14 residues. The CDR3 here is CASRRGDSNQPQHF. CDR3 in DNA: TGTGCCAGCAGGAGAGGGGATAGCAATCAGCCCCAGCATTTT.

J is TRBJ2-7 and V is TRBV7-9; unclear D gene. The CDR3 totals 14 residues. CDR1 and CDR2 from the germline V gene are SEHNR and FQNEAQ (reference sequence). V was shortened by 5 bases and J by 0 bases, with 11 bases between the two germline ends. The CDR3 DNA is TGTGCCAGCAGCCGAGACGGCGACTCCTACGAGCAGTACTTC. Translating it yields CASSRDGDSYEQYF.

This clone has more than one count but fewer than ten. The rearrangement links TRBV3-1 (or the pseudogene TRBV3-2) to TRBJ1-2; the D gene is possibly TRBD1 (6 bases). Germline V lookup: CDR1 LGHDT, CDR2 YNNKEL (reference sequence). Trimming stripped 0 bases from V and 4 bases from J, with 12 bases between. The CDR3 has 15 amino acids. CDR3: CASSQDSQGAYGYTF. As DNA, the CDR3 is TGTGCCAGCAGCCAAGATTCACAGGGTGCCTATGGCTACACCTTC.

J is TRBJ2-3 and V is TRBV5-6; TRBD1 or TRBD2 may be the D gene (5 bases each). The CDR3 extends over 15 amino acids. Trimming cost V 0 bases and J 3 bases, with 11 bases left between them. The germline gives CDR1 SGHDT, CDR2 YYEEEE. CDR3: CASSLGGRGTDTQYF. CDR3 DNA sequence: TGTGCCAGCAGCTTGGGGGGGAGAGGTACAGATACGCAGTATTTT.

The J gene is TRBJ1-2, the V gene TRBV9; D remains ambiguous. CDR1 and CDR2 (germline): SGDLS, YYNGEE. The CDR3 is 16 residues long. V was clipped by 0 bases and J by 8 bases, with 20 bases between them. CDR3 sequence (DNA): TGTGCCAGCAGCGTAGGGCGGACGGAATTAGGCCACGGCTACACCTTC. Its translation: CASSVGRTELGHGYTF.